Below, 7 T cell receptor beta chains from the same sample are listed, as sequenced in a study of identical twins. In TCRdb, the 5' RACE reads were re-called with MiXCR into one record per CDR3 protein. The sample lists around 1.7 million distinct CDR3 sequences, around a third occurring once. Sequencing used cord blood. The source of these receptors is a newborn girl in good health.

The genes are TRBV20-1 and TRBJ2-5, with TRBD2 matching 9 bases. Trimming cost V 2 bases and J 11 bases; bases outside gene matches: 15. The CDR3 is 15 residues long. The V gene's germline CDR1 is DFQATT and CDR2 SNEGSKA (reference sequence). The CDR3 is CSARMRGGIIYEQYF. CDR3 DNA: TGCAGTGCTAGAATGCGGGGGGGTATTATCTATGAGCAGTACTTC.

This clonotype was seen only once. This sequence may be a read error, since a much larger clone differs from it by one base. V is TRBV29-1 and J is TRBJ2-7; 8 positions agree with TRBD1. CDR3 length: 13 residues. CDR1 and CDR2 (germline): SQVTM, ANQGSEA. The CDR3 bases are TGCAGCGTTGCAGGACAGGGCAACTACGTGCAGTACTTC. Translating gives CSVAGQGNYVQYF.

This clonotype was detected only a few times. The V call is TRBV13, the J call TRBJ2-6; D perhaps matches TRBD2 (5 bases). The CDR3 has 15 residues. Per the germline V gene, CDR1 is PRHDT and CDR2 is FYEKMQ (reference sequence). V was cut by 8 bases and J by 2 bases, with 13 bases left in between. In nucleotides, the CDR3 is TGTGCCAGCCGCCTCTTCGGGGCTGGGGCCAACGTCCTGACTTTC. Its protein is CASRLFGAGANVLTF.

The CDR3: CASSYRGRDYEQYF. CDR3 sequence (DNA): TGTGCCAGCAGTTACCGCGGTCGAGACTACGAGCAGTACTTC. The genes are TRBV6-5 and TRBJ2-7; D remains ambiguous. Between the trimmed V and J ends, which lost 2 bases and 3 bases, there was a span of 11 bases. Germline V gives CDR1 MNHEY, CDR2 SVGAGI. The CDR3 consists of 14 residues.

This clonotype has only a few counts. One junction end does not reproduce the germline sequence, and a read error may be involved. The chain joins TRBV24-1 to TRBJ2-1; either TRBD1 or TRBD2 may fit D (5 bases each). The germline gives CDR1 KGHDR, CDR2 SFDVKD. CDR3 size: 14 residues. The CDR3 loop is CATSDSGLYNERFF. CDR3 bases: TGTGCCACCAGTGATTCGGGGCTTTACAATGAGCGGTTCTTC.

CDR3 sequence (DNA): TGTGCCAGCAGCGTAGGTCAATCGGGGCAGTACTTC. Translating it yields CASSVGQSGQYF. The chain carries TRBV9 and TRBJ2-7; D unresolved. V was pared by 0 bases and J by 9 bases, with 10 bases between. There are 12 residues in the CDR3. Per the germline V gene, CDR1 is SGDLS and CDR2 is YYNGEE.

The chain has TRBV12-3 or TRBV12-4 and TRBJ1-2; maybe TRBD1 (5 bases). V was pared by 3 bases and J by 7 bases, with 9 bases between. CDR3 length: 12 amino acids. CDR3 loop: CASSFNQGGYTF. CDR3 DNA: TGTGCCAGCAGTTTTAACCAGGGTGGCTACACCTTC.